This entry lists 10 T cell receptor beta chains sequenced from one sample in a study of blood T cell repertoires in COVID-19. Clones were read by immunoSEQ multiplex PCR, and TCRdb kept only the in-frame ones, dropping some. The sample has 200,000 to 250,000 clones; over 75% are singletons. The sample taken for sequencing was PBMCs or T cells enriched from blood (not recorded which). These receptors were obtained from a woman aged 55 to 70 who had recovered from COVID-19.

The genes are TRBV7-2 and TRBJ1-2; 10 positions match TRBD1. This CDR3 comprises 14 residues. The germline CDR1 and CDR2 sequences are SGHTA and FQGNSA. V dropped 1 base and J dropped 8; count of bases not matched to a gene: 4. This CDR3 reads CASSLGDRGSGYTF. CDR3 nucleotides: TGTGCCAGCAGCTTAGGGGACAGGGGTTCGGGCTACACCTTC.

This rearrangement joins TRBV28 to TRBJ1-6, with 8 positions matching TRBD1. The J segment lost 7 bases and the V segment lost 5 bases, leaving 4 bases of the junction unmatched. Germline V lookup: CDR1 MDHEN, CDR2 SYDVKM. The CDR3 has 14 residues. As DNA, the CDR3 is TGTGCCAGCAGTCCTGGACAGGGCAATTCACCCCTCCACTTT. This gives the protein CASSPGQGNSPLHF. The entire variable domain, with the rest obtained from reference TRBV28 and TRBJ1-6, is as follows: DVKVTQSSRYLVKRTGEKVFLECVQDMDHENMFWYRQDPGLGLRLIYFSYDVKMKEKGDIPEGYSVSREKKERFSLILESASTNQTSMYLCASSPGQGNSPLHFGNGTRLTVT.

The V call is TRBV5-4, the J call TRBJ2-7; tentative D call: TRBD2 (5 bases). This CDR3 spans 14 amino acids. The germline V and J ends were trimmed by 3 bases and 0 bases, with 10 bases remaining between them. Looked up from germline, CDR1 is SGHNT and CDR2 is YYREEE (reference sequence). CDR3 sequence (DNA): TGTGCCAGCAGCTCGCGACGGGGCTCCTACGAGCAGTACTTC. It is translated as CASSSRRGSYEQYF.

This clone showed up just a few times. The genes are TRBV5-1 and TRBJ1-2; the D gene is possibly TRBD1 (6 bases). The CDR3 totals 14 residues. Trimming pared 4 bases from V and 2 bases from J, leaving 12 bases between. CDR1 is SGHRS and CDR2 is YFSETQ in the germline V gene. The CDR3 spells CASSRDTLNYGYTF. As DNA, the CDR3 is TGCGCCAGCAGCCGGGACACCCTCAACTATGGCTACACCTTC.

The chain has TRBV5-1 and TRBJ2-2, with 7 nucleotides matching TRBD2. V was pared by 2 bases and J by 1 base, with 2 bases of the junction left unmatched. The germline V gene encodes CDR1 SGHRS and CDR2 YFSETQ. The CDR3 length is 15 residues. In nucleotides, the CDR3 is TGCGCCAGCAGCTTAACGGGGGGGAACACCGGGGAGCTGTTTTTT. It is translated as CASSLTGGNTGELFF.

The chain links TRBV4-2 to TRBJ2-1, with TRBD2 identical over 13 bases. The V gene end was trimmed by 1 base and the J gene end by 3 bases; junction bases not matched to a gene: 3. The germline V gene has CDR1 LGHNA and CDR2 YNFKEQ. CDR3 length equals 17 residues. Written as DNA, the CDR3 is TGTGCCAGCAGCCAAGGGACTAGCGGGAGTGGCTACAATGAGCAGTTCTTC. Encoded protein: CASSQGTSGSGYNEQFF.

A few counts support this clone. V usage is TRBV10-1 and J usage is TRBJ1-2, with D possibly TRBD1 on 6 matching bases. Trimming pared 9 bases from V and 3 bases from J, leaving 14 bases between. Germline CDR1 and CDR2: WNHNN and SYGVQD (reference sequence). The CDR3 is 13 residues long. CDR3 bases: TGCGCCAGAGGGACACCGGCTGACTATGGCTACACCTTC. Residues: CARGTPADYGYTF.

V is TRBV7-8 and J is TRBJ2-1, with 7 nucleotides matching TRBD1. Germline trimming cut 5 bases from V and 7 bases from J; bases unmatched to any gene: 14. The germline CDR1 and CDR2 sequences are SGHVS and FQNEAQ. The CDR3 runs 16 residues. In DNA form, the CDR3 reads TGTGCCAGCAGCATATCAGGGGGTGGTGGGCAGAATGAGCAGTTCTTC. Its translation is CASSISGGGGQNEQFF.

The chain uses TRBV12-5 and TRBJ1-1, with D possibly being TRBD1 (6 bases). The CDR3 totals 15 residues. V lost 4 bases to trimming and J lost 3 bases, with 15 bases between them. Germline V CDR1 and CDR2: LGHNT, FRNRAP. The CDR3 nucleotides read TGTGCTAGTGGTTGGCTGGGGGCAGGGGACACTGAAGCTTTCTTT. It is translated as CASGWLGAGDTEAFF.

CDR3 residues: CASSPRQGYNEQFF. CDR3 nucleotides: TGTGCCAGCAGCCCACGACAGGGTTACAATGAGCAGTTCTTC. This sequence joins TRBV7-9 and TRBJ2-1; 7 nucleotides align to TRBD1. Germline CDR1 and CDR2: SEHNR and FQNEAQ (reference sequence). This CDR3 is built from 14 residues. The V and J ends lost 5 bases and 4 bases, in that order; junction bases with no gene match: 5.